This TCR beta chain was sequenced in a study of tissue T cells after allogeneic stem cell transplantation. The time point is: mouse harvest day 7 after allogeneic transplant. Mouse grafts combined 10^7 T-cell-depleted bone marrow cells with 10^6 splenic CD5+ T cells. Mice had MHC-mismatched B6 into BALB/c GVHD, sampled day 7 or 14. By share of the sample, this clone is medium-sized. Its target is not known. Here the gene names and germline are mouse. Read sequence stops 1 residue before the CDR3 end, and the germline J gene provides the missing end. The V gene's germline CDR1 is NSHNY and CDR2 SYGAGN. The CDR3 covers 16 residues. Trimming took off 2 bases at V and 0 bases at J, with 14 bases between the two ends. Profiling relied on immunoSEQ multiplex PCR, and the TCRdb table lists in-frame clones only, not all of them. The sample holds roughly 4,200 clones, approximately 59% seen once. Study-wide points: Sampling depth was limited, and the cohort was small and clinically varied. TCR repertoires tracked anatomic similarity, regardless of disease or transplant status.

Input material: spleen. The origin of this receptor is a female BALB/c mouse given C57BL/6 T cells with graft-versus-host disease after an allogeneic hematopoietic cell transplant. This sequence joins TRBV13-1 and TRBJ1-2, with D possibly TRBD1 on 6 matching bases. Incomplete CDR3 DNA: TGTGCCAGCAGTGAACCCCCACAGGGAACAAACTCCGACTACACC. The encoded protein is CASSEPPQGTNSDYT. The whole CDR3 sequence is CASSEPPQGTNSDYTF.